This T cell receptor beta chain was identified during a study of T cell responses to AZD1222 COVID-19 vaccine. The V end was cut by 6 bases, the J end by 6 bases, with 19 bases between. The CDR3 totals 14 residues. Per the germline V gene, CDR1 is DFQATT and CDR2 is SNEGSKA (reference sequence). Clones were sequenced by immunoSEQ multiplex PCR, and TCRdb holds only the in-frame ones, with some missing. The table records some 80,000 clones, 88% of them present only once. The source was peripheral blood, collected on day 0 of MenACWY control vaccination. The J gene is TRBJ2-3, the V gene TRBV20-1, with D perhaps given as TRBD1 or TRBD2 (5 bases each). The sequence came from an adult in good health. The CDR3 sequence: CSASGGEAADTQYF. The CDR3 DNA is TGCAGTGCGAGTGGGGGTGAAGCAGCGGATACGCAGTATTTT.